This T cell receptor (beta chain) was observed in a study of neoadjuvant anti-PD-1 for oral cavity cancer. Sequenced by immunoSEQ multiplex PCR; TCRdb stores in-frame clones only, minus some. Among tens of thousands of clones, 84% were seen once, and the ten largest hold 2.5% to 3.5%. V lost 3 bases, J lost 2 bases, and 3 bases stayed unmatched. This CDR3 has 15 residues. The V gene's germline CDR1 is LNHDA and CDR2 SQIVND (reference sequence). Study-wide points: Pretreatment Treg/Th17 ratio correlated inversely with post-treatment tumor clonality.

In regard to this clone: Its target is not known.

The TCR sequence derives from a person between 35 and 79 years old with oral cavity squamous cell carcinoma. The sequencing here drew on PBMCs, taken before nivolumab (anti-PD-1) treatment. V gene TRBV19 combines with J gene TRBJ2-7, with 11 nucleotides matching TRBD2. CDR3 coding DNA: TGTGCCAGTAGTATTGTAGCGGGAGGGCCCTACGAGCAGTACTTC. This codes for CASSIVAGGPYEQYF.